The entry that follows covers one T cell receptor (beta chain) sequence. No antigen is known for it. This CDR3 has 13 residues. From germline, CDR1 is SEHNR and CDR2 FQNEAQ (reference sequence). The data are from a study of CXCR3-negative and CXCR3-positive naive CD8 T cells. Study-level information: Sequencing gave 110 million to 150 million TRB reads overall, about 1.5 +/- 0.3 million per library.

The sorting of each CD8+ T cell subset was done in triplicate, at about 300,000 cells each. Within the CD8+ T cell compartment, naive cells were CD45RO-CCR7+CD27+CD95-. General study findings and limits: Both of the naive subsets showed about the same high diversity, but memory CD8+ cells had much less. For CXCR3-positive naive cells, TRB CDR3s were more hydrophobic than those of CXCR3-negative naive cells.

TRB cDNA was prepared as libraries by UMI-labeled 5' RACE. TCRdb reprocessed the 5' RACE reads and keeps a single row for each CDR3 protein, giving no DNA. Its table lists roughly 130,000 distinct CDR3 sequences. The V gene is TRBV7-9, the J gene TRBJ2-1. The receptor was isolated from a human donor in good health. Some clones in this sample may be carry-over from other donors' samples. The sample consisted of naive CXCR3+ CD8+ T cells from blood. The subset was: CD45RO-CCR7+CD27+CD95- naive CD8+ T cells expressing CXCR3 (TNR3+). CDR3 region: CASSLGQVREQFF.